Listed below are T cell receptor beta chains from one sample, sequenced in a study of PD-L1 blockade in urothelial cancer. Sequenced by immunoSEQ multiplex PCR; TCRdb stores in-frame clones only, minus some. The data contain about 30,000 clones, roughly 80% of them singletons. Here the sequenced sample was PBMCs, taken around atezolizumab (anti-PD-L1) treatment. All receptors come from a man between 50 and 59 years old with urothelial cancer. Each CDR3 is given with its conserved first and last residue. Each record gives: D gene, V gene, clone size, J gene, CDR3 protein, CDR3 DNA. A D gene is named only where the DNA matches it firmly. Part of the rows lack a size; the others show once, few, many or a class for expanded clones.

NA	TRBV9	NA	TRBJ2-2	CASSGRGRATGELFF	TGTGCCAGCAGCGGGCGGGGTCGGGCGACCGGGGAGCTGTTTTTT
NA	TRBV19	NA	TRBJ1-2	CASSIPPGVSYTF	TGTGCCAGTAGTATACCCCCAGGGGTAAGCTACACCTTC
TRBD2	TRBV18	NA	TRBJ2-1	CASSPLLAGGSNAQFF	TGTGCCAGCTCACCCTTACTAGCGGGAGGATCTAATGCGCAGTTCTTC
TRBD1	TRBV2	NA	TRBJ1-5	CASLPTGASNQPQHF	TGTGCCAGCCTCCCGACAGGGGCTAGCAATCAGCCCCAGCATTTT
NA	TRBV5-1	NA	TRBJ1-2	CASSSRDPSSDGYTF	TGCGCCAGCAGCTCGCGGGACCCCAGTTCGGATGGCTACACCTTC
TRBD1	TRBV19	NA	TRBJ1-5	CASSIRGQGMMVSNQPQHF	TGTGCCAGTAGTATTAGGGGACAGGGGATGATGGTAAGCAATCAGCCCCAGCATTTT
TRBD2	TRBV4-1	NA	TRBJ2-2	CASSQDPGGTGELFF	TGCGCCAGCAGCCAAGATCCGGGGGGGACCGGGGAGCTGTTTTTT
NA	TRBV5-8	NA	TRBJ2-7	CASSIRSKQYF	TGTGCCAGCAGCATCCGGTCCAAGCAGTACTTC
TRBD2	TRBV11-2	NA	TRBJ2-1	CASSLDLADLSEQFF	TGTGCCAGCAGCTTAGACCTAGCGGACCTCAGTGAGCAGTTCTTC
TRBD1	TRBV5-5	NA	TRBJ1-2	CASSHTGGSYGYTF	TGTGCCAGCAGCCATACAGGGGGAAGCTATGGCTACACCTTC
NA	TRBV4-2	NA	TRBJ2-5	CASSQDYQETQYF	TGTGCCAGCAGCCAAGACTACCAAGAGACCCAGTACTTC
TRBD2	TRBV5-1	few	TRBJ2-3	CASSRGLAGGNTDTQYF	TGCGCCAGCAGCCGGGGACTAGCGGGGGGGAACACAGATACGCAGTATTTT
NA	TRBV6-5	NA	TRBJ1-2	CASSYLVGDNYGYTF	TGTGCCAGCAGTTACCTCGTCGGGGATAACTATGGCTACACCTTC
NA	TRBV18	NA	TRBJ2-7	CASSPIDEQYF	TGTGCCAGCTCACCAATCGACGAGCAGTACTTC
NA	TRBV4-1	NA	TRBJ2-6	CASSHIFSGANVLTF	TGCGCCAGCAGCCATATATTCTCTGGGGCCAACGTCCTGACTTTC
TRBD2	TRBV5-1	NA	TRBJ2-4	CASSLDSGRAKNIQYF	TGCGCCAGCAGCTTGGACAGCGGGAGGGCCAAAAACATTCAGTACTTC
NA	TRBV7-9	NA	TRBJ2-1	CASSPDLLYNEQFF	TGTGCCAGCAGCCCTGACTTATTGTACAATGAGCAGTTCTTC
NA	TRBV7-3	NA	TRBJ1-1	CASSLFGGAEAFF	TGTGCCAGCAGCTTATTTGGAGGCGCTGAAGCTTTCTTT
TRBD1	TRBV5-1	once	TRBJ2-1	CASSGLQGVEQFF	TGCGCCAGCAGCGGATTACAGGGGGTTGAGCAGTTCTTC
TRBD2	TRBV19	NA	TRBJ2-7	CATSRISGSLYEQYF	TGTGCCACCAGTAGAATTAGCGGGAGTCTCTACGAGCAGTACTTC
NA	TRBV2	NA	TRBJ1-2	CASSYQGAGYGYTF	TGTGCCAGCAGCTATCAGGGCGCTGGCTATGGCTACACCTTC
TRBD1	TRBV18	NA	TRBJ1-5	CASSQLGGHQPQHF	TGTGCCAGCTCTCAGTTAGGGGGCCATCAGCCCCAGCATTTT
TRBD2	TRBV30	NA	TRBJ2-7	CAWMSGSGLSYEQYF	TGTGCCTGGATGAGCGGGAGCGGGCTCTCCTACGAGCAGTACTTC
NA	TRBV29-1	NA	TRBJ1-2	CSVDYPGRDGYTF	TGCAGCGTTGATTACCCAGGGCGCGATGGCTACACCTTC
TRBD1	TRBV4-1	NA	TRBJ2-5	CASSQADGTGETQYF	TGCGCCAGCAGCCAAGCGGATGGGACAGGAGAGACCCAGTACTTC
NA	TRBV7-2	NA	TRBJ1-1	CTSSAGQYNTEAFF	TGTACCAGCAGTGCTGGGCAGTACAACACTGAAGCTTTCTTT
TRBD1	TRBV7-8	NA	TRBJ1-1	CASSLGRDRGRRSTEAFF	TGTGCCAGCAGCTTAGGCCGGGACAGGGGGCGGAGGAGCACTGAAGCTTTCTTT
TRBD1	TRBV7-9	medium-sized	TRBJ1-1	CASSQRGRGTEAFF	TGTGCCAGCAGCCAGAGGGGGCGCGGCACTGAAGCTTTCTTT
NA	TRBV7-6	NA	TRBJ2-5	CASSLERVPGTQYF	TGTGCCAGCAGCTTAGAACGGGTTCCGGGGACCCAGTACTTC
TRBD2	TRBV7-6	NA	TRBJ2-3	CASSSSSGRPDTQYF	TGTGCCAGCAGCTCTTCTAGCGGCCGGCCAGATACGCAGTATTTT
TRBD1	TRBV18	NA	TRBJ1-2	CASSLATGENYGYTF	TGTGCCAGCTCACTAGCGACAGGGGAAAACTATGGCTACACCTTC
NA	TRBV11-2	NA	TRBJ2-2	CASSLRDGGVVGELFF	TGTGCCAGCAGCCTAAGGGACGGGGGAGTTGTCGGGGAGCTGTTTTTT
TRBD2	TRBV4-2	NA	TRBJ2-7	CASSQGTSGTYEQYF	TGTGCCAGCAGCCAAGGGACTAGCGGGACCTACGAGCAGTACTTC
NA	TRBV30	once	TRBJ1-2	CAWSLRGAGGYTF	TGTGCCTGGAGTCTCCGGGGGGCTGGGGGCTACACCTTC
TRBD2	TRBV12-5	few	TRBJ2-1	CASGLSTSGRVNNEQFF	TGTGCTAGTGGTTTGTCGACTAGCGGGAGAGTTAACAATGAGCAGTTCTTC
TRBD1	TRBV2	NA	TRBJ2-2	CASTPGQGSGELFF	TGTGCCAGTACGCCGGGACAGGGGAGCGGGGAGCTGTTTTTT
NA	TRBV7-2	NA	TRBJ2-3	CASSSFADTQYF	TGTGCCAGCAGCTCTTTTGCGGATACGCAGTATTTT
NA	TRBV9	NA	TRBJ2-3	CASSVAGGGTDTQYF	TGTGCCAGCAGCGTGGCAGGAGGGGGCACAGATACGCAGTATTTT
NA	TRBV13	NA	TRBJ2-4	CASRDRGASKNIQYF	TGTGCCAGCAGAGACCGGGGGGCATCCAAAAACATTCAGTACTTC
NA	TRBV6-5	NA	TRBJ1-2	CASSYLGQSYGYTF	TGTGCCAGCAGTTACCTTGGACAAAGCTATGGCTACACCTTC
TRBD1	TRBV6-5	once	TRBJ2-5	CASSYSKFTGEETQYF	TGTGCCAGCAGTTACTCGAAGTTTACAGGGGAAGAGACCCAGTACTTC